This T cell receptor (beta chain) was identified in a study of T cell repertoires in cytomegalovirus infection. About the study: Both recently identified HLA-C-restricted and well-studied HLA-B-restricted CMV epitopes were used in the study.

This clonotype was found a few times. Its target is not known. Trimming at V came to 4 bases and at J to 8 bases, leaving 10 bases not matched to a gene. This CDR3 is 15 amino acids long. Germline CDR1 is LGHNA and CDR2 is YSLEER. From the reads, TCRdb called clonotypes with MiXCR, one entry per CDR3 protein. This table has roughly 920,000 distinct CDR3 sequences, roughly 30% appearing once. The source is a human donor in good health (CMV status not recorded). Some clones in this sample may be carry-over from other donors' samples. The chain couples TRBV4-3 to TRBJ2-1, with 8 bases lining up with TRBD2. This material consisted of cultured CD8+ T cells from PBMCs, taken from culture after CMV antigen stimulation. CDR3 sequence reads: CASSLRGGGYHEQFF. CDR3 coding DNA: TGCGCCAGCAGCCTTAGGGGCGGGGGGTACCATGAGCAGTTCTTC.